The source of this TCR beta chain is a study of cytomegalovirus exposure and HLA in healthy donors. In the PCR, 60 Vbeta and 13 Jbeta primers were used. Profiling relied on immunoSEQ multiplex PCR, and the TCRdb table lists in-frame clones only, not all of them. The sample shows around 65,000 clones, roughly 60% of them seen only once. This clone was found once. Its specificity is not known. V shed 4 bases, J shed 6 bases, and the junction held 8 bases outside the gene matches. Germline lookup yields CDR1 SGHRS and CDR2 YFSETQ. CDR3 length: 14 amino acids. The study, taken as a whole, reports: Later analysis showed most CMV-associated TCR beta chains appearing HLA-restricted.

The chain uses TRBV5-1 and TRBJ2-3; 7 nucleotides line up with TRBD2. The TCR sequence derives from a young man in good health and CMV-seronegative. What was sequenced was PBMCs. CDR3 residues: CASSIPGLTDTQYF. The CDR3 DNA reads as TGCGCCAGCAGCATACCGGGACTAACGGATACGCAGTATTTT.